One sample yielded the 21 T cell receptor beta chains listed below, sequenced in a study of OX40 agonist ivuxolimab in advanced cancers. The library was built by means of the immunoSEQ multiplex PCR assay. TCRdb obtained this table from immuneACCESS and retained in-frame rearrangements with V and J assigned. These tables miss some clones; where compared with another copy, unresolved V genes account for less than half of the shortfall, and the remainder is unexplained. Within this sample are fewer than 65,000 clones, with approximately 80% of them counted one time only. The ten largest account for under 4% of the sample. This specimen was CD4+ or CD8+ T cells sorted from blood, taken in a trial of the OX40 agonist ivuxolimab. The receptors stem from an adult with an advanced solid tumor such as melanoma, head and neck, liver or kidney cancer.

The V and J genes are TRBV28 and TRBJ2-7; TRBD2 matches 12 bases. Germline V gene lookup returns CDR1 MDHEN and CDR2 SYDVKM. V trimming: 6 bases; J trimming: 5 bases; junction bases outside the gene matches: 8. The CDR3 is 15 amino acids. This chain's CDR3 is CASRTTSGRVHEQYF. CDR3 DNA: TGTGCCAGCAGGACGACTAGCGGGAGAGTCCACGAGCAGTACTTC.

This clone was counted once. The chain couples TRBV5-1 to TRBJ2-2; a possible D gene is TRBD2 (6 bases). The CDR3 loop spans 15 amino acids. Germline loops: CDR1 SGHRS, CDR2 YFSETQ. Trimming cost V 0 bases and J 4 bases, with 10 bases left between them. The CDR3 region has the DNA TGCGCCAGCAGCTTGGGGGCGCGGGGCACCGGGGAGCTGTTTTTT. Translation gives CASSLGARGTGELFF.

This clone has just one count. The CDR3 loop is CASSLGTGGQEQYF. Here the CDR3 DNA reads TGTGCCAGCAGTTTAGGGACAGGGGGACAAGAGCAGTACTTC. This chain links TRBV27 with TRBJ2-7; 11 positions match TRBD1. The CDR3 covers 14 residues. J lost 7 bases, V lost 2 bases, and 4 bases had no gene match. CDR1 and CDR2 from the germline V gene are MNHEY and SMNVEV (reference sequence).

The chain employs TRBV6-6 and TRBJ1-1; perhaps TRBD1 as D (6 bases). CDR1 is MNHNY, CDR2 SVGAGI, per germline (reference sequence). The CDR3 consists of 14 residues. Trimming removed 6 bases at V and 0 bases at J, with 11 bases between. The CDR3 reads CASRPGQVNTEAFF. DNA for the CDR3: TGTGCCAGCAGGCCGGGACAAGTGAACACTGAAGCTTTCTTT.

The chain links TRBV14 to TRBJ2-6; D call uncertain. The V gene lost 1 base and the J gene lost 1 base, with 5 bases spanning the gap. Germline values: CDR1 SGHDN, CDR2 FVKESK. CDR3 length equals 15 residues. In nucleotides, the CDR3 is TGTGCCAGCAGCCAAGTTGGGTCTGGGGCCAACGTCCTGACTTTC. Translating gives CASSQVGSGANVLTF.

This rearrangement joins TRBV9 to TRBJ1-1; 8 positions match TRBD1. The germline V gene has CDR1 SGDLS and CDR2 YYNGEE. The V segment lost 2 bases and the J segment 2 bases; nucleotides outside the gene matches: 5. The CDR3 covers 15 residues. The CDR3 loop is CASSVSGQGNTEAFF. In DNA form, the CDR3 reads TGTGCCAGCAGCGTCTCCGGACAGGGCAACACTGAAGCTTTCTTT.

This sequence joins TRBV6-5 and TRBJ2-3; TRBD1 might be the D (5 bases). Germline CDR1 reads MNHEY; CDR2 reads SVGAGI. V shed 0 bases and J shed 4 bases, with 14 bases lying between them. This CDR3 is built from 16 residues. CDR3 bases: TGTGCCAGCAGTTACTCGATTGGGGCAGGTCCAGATACGCAGTATTTT. This codes for CASSYSIGAGPDTQYF.

This clone was picked up one time. The rearrangement uses TRBV6-6 and TRBJ1-1; D gene unclear. The V end was cut by 0 bases, the J end by 13 bases, with 9 bases between. The CDR3 totals 11 residues. The germline V gene has CDR1 MNHNY and CDR2 SVGAGI (reference sequence). Written as DNA, the CDR3 is TGTGCCAGCAGTTACTCGAGCCTACTTTTCTTT. Its protein is CASSYSSLLFF.

A few counts support this clone. The chain couples TRBV11-3 to TRBJ1-1, with D perhaps matching TRBD1 (5 bases). The ends were cut back, 8 bases at V and 7 bases at J, with 11 bases in the middle. This CDR3 region has 11 residues. CDR1 is SGHNT and CDR2 is YENEEA in the germline V gene. CDR3 nucleotide sequence: TGTGCCAGCGGCAGCGGGGGTGAAGCTTTCTTT. This encodes CASGSGGEAFF.

V is TRBV5-5 and J is TRBJ2-5; D may be TRBD2 (6 bases). CDR1 is SGHKS and CDR2 is YYEKEE in the germline V gene (reference sequence). This CDR3 has 14 residues. The V gene lost 4 bases and the J gene lost 4 bases, with 14 bases spanning the gap. The CDR3 DNA reads TGTGCCAGCAGCCCCCGGCCTAGCGTAGAGACCCAGTACTTC. Protein product: CASSPRPSVETQYF.

The V and J genes are TRBV5-1 and TRBJ2-1; perhaps TRBD1 as D (5 bases). V dropped 0 bases and J dropped 4 bases, with 11 bases sitting between them. Looked up from germline, CDR1 is SGHRS and CDR2 is YFSETQ. The CDR3 spans 15 residues. In DNA, the CDR3 is TGCGCCAGCAGCTTGGAAACAGGTTCGTACAATGAGCAGTTCTTC. Translated, it gives CASSLETGSYNEQFF. Full variable domain (rest looked up from reference TRBV5-1 and TRBJ2-1): KAGVTQTPRYLIKTRGQQVTLSCSPISGHRSVSWYQQTPGQGLQFLFEYFSETQRNKGNFPGRFSGRQFSNSRSEMNVSTLELGDSALYLCASSLETGSYNEQFFGPGTRLTVL.

The J gene is TRBJ2-3, the V gene TRBV7-2; 7 positions agree with TRBD1. Germline values: CDR1 SGHTA, CDR2 FQGNSA. The CDR3 spans 15 residues. V trimming: 4 bases; J trimming: 0 bases; junction bases outside the gene matches: 4. CDR3 nucleotide sequence: TGTGCCAGCAGCTCACAGGGGTTTAGCACAGATACGCAGTATTTT. It specifies CASSSQGFSTDTQYF. Using reference TRBV7-2 and TRBJ2-3 for the parts outside the CDR3, the full variable domain is GAGVSQSPSNKVTEKGKDVELRCDPISGHTALYWYRQSLGQGLEFLIYFQGNSAPDKSGLPSDRFSAERTGGSVSTLTIQRTQQEDSAVYLCASSSQGFSTDTQYFGPGTRLTVL.

The chain uses TRBV7-9 and TRBJ1-2; the match to TRBD1 covers 7 bases. Germline-derived CDR1 and CDR2 are SEHNR and FQNEAQ (reference sequence). Losses at the gene ends were 1 base for V and 5 bases for J; bases not matched to a gene: 4. This CDR3 is built from 14 residues. The CDR3: CASSLEGALYGYTF. The CDR3 DNA reads as TGTGCCAGCAGCTTAGAGGGGGCCCTATATGGCTACACCTTC.

V gene TRBV11-2 combines with J gene TRBJ2-2; tentative D call: TRBD1 (6 bases). CDR3 length: 14 amino acids. Per the germline V gene, CDR1 is SGHAT and CDR2 is FQNNGV. The V and J ends lost 1 base and 7 bases respectively, with 10 bases between them. The DNA of the CDR3 is TGTGCCAGCAGCTTAGGGGGGCAGATCGGGGAGCTGTTTTTT. Its protein product is CASSLGGQIGELFF.

V gene TRBV11-2 combines with J gene TRBJ2-4; D gene uncertain. The CDR3 spans 15 residues. The V gene's germline CDR1 is SGHAT and CDR2 FQNNGV. Trimming took off 2 bases at V and 0 bases at J, with 8 bases between the two ends. CDR3 nucleotides: TGTGCCAGCAGCTTAAAAAACTCAGCCAAAAACATTCAGTACTTC. Its protein is CASSLKNSAKNIQYF.

This chain uses TRBV19 with TRBJ2-7; maybe TRBD2 (5 bases). Germline CDR1 reads LNHDA; CDR2 reads SQIVND (reference sequence). This CDR3 has 13 amino acids. V lost 4 bases to trimming and J lost 3 bases, with 10 bases between them. The chain's CDR3 is CASSTVGSYEQYF. The DNA of the CDR3 is TGTGCCAGTAGTACGGTAGGGAGCTACGAGCAGTACTTC.

CDR3 bases: TGTGCCAGCAGCCCGGGACTAGGGGGTCCCTACGAGCAGTACTTC. It yields the protein CASSPGLGGPYEQYF. The chain recombines TRBV7-9 with TRBJ2-7; 8 nucleotides agree with TRBD2. The CDR3 has 15 amino acids. In germline, CDR1 is SEHNR, CDR2 FQNEAQ (reference sequence). Trimming cost V 5 bases and J 2 bases; bases outside gene matches: 8.

The J gene is TRBJ2-2, the V gene TRBV5-1; 12 bases match TRBD2. From germline, CDR1 is SGHRS and CDR2 YFSETQ. The trim removed 0 bases at V and 3 bases at J, leaving 3 bases unmatched. The CDR3 consists of 17 residues. This CDR3 reads CASSLGLAGGDTGELFF. CDR3 nucleotides: TGCGCCAGCAGCTTGGGCCTAGCGGGAGGGGACACCGGGGAGCTGTTTTTT.

The V call is TRBV5-1, the J call TRBJ1-1, with a tentative D call TRBD1 (5 bases). The V gene's germline CDR1 is SGHRS and CDR2 YFSETQ. The CDR3 is 14 residues long. The V gene lost 0 bases and the J gene lost 6 bases, with 12 bases spanning the gap. For the CDR3, the DNA is TGCGCCAGCAGCTTGGTTAGCAGGGTGGCTGAAGCTTTCTTT. Its translation is CASSLVSRVAEAFF.

The chain employs TRBV6-1 and TRBJ2-1; D call uncertain. This CDR3 contains 12 residues. V dropped 10 bases and J dropped 2 bases, with 9 bases sitting between them. CDR1 is MNHNS and CDR2 is SASEGT in the germline V gene. Here the CDR3 DNA reads TGTGCCACCACACGGACCTACAATGAGCAGTTCTTC. This translates into CATTRTYNEQFF.

The chain has TRBV2 and TRBJ1-2, with unresolved D. Trimming shortened V by 3 bases and J by 8 bases, and 13 bases separated the two germline ends. Germline V gene sequence: CDR1 SNHLY, CDR2 FYNNEI. The CDR3 loop spans 13 amino acids. The CDR3 coding sequence is TGTGCCAGCAGTGAGTCATCTCCTGGCGGCTACACCTTC. Residues: CASSESSPGGYTF.